This T cell receptor (beta chain) was found in a study of early T cells in non-severe SARS-CoV-2 infection. Background on the study: The input, bulk RNA from unsorted whole blood, was sequenced, and chains were unpaired. Study conclusions and caveats: Missing private and CD4 specificities, VDJdb matching favored anti-spike CD8 responses.

Unique molecular identifiers were affixed to single, distinct cDNA molecules. TCRdb ran MiXCR on the 5' RACE reads and lists one entry per CDR3 protein. The sample gives about 71,000 distinct CDR3 sequences, around 12% of which show up once; roughly 2.6% is in the top ten. The CDR3 spans 11 residues. V lost 2 bases, J lost 12 bases, and 11 bases lay in between. The germline V gene has CDR1 DFQATT and CDR2 SNEGSKA (reference sequence). A remark on this clonotype: Its antigen is not identified.

The V call is TRBV20-1, the J call TRBJ2-1; the D gene is possibly TRBD1 (6 bases). This receptor was taken from an adult who was a healthcare worker with PCR-confirmed SARS-CoV-2 infection or an uninfected control (not recorded which). Here the sequenced sample was whole blood, taken at baseline. DNA of the CDR3: TGCAGTGCTAGACCTACAGGGTTGCAGTTCTTC. This sequence encodes CSARPTGLQFF.